The clone carrying this T cell receptor beta chain was observed at least ten times. As yet, its antigen is unknown. This sample is drawn from a study of human T cells and chemical hapten exposure. Across the whole study: Minor pooled library volume differences mainly drove per-sample TCR yield variation.

MiXCR, run by TCRdb on the RACE reads, gives a single entry per CDR3 protein. Of more than 50,000 distinct CDR3 sequences listed, approximately 6.7% were seen once; the top ten hold 1.5% to 2%. Study-wide results and caveats: Relative to controls, expanded TCRs formed significantly more large CDR3 similarity clusters. TCRs above 1 in 1000 frequency did not change with DPC sensitization.

Stated time point: pre-sensitization, week 0. Regarding treatment: therapeutic diphenylcyclopropenone sensitization with weekly scalp DPC. Whole blood, unfractionated, served as the material for total RNA extraction. CDR3 length equals 16 residues. Germline V CDR1 and CDR2: SGDLS, YYNGEE. Trimming at V came to 0 bases and at J to 3 bases, leaving 5 bases not matched to a gene. Sequenced here: whole blood, sampled in connection with sensitization to the hapten diphenylcyclopropenone (DPC). The genes are TRBV9 and TRBJ2-1, with 8 bases that match TRBD1. This TCR was sampled from a woman under 40 with alopecia areata. Some clones in this sample may be carry-over from other donors' samples. Here the CDR3 reads CASSVGTGKVYNEQFF. CDR3 DNA sequence: TGTGCCAGCAGCGTAGGGACAGGGAAAGTCTACAATGAGCAGTTCTTC.